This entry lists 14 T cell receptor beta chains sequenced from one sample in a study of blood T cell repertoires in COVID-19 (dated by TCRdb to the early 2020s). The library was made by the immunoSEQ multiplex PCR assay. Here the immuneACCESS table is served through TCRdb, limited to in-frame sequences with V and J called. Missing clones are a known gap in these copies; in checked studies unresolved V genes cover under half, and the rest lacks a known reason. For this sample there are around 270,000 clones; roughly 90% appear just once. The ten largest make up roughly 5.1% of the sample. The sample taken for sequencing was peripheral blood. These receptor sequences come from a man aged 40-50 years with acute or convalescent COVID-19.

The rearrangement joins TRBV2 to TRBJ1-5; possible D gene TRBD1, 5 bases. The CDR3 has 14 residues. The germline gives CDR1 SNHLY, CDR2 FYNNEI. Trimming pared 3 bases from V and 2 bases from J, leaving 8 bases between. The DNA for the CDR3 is TGTGCCAGCAGTGACTCGACAGGCAATCAGCCCCAGCATTTT. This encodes CASSDSTGNQPQHF.

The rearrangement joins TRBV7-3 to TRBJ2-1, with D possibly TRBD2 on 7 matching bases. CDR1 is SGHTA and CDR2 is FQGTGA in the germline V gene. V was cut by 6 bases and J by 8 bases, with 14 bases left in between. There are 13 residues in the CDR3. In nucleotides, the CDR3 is TGTGCCAGCAGTTTCGGGGGGCTCGATGAGCAGTTCTTC. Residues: CASSFGGLDEQFF.

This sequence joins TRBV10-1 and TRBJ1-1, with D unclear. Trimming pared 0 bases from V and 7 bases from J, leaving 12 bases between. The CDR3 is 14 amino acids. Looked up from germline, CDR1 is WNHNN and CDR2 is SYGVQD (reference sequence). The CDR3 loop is CASSESPMPSEAFF. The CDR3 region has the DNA TGCGCCAGCAGTGAGTCGCCCATGCCCAGTGAAGCTTTCTTT.

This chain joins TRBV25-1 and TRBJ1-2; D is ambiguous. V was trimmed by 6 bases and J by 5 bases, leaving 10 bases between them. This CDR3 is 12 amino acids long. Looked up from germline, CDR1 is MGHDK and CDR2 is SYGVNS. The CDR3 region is CASRADTYGYTF. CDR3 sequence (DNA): TGTGCCAGCAGGGCTGACACATATGGCTACACCTTC.

The CDR3 loop reads CASSPWGGGSGTEAFF. The CDR3 DNA is TGTGCCAGCAGCCCCTGGGGGGGCGGTTCGGGGACTGAAGCTTTCTTT. The J gene is TRBJ1-1, the V gene TRBV4-2; D is perhaps TRBD1 (6 bases). Trimming cost V 4 bases and J 5 bases, with 20 bases left between them. This CDR3 comprises 16 residues. CDR1 and CDR2 from the germline V gene are LGHNA and YNFKEQ.

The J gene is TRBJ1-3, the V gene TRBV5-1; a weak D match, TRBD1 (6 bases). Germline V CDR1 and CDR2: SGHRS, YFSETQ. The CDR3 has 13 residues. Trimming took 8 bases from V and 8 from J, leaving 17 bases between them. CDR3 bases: TGCGCCAGTAGGAGGAACCCAGGGGACACCATATATTTT. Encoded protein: CASRRNPGDTIYF.

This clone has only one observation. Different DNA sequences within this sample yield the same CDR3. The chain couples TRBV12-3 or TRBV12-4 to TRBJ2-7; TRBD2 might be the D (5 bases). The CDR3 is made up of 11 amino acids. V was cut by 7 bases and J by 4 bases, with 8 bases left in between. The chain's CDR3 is CASTSGYEQYF. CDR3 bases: TGTGCCAGCACGAGCGGATACGAGCAGTACTTC.

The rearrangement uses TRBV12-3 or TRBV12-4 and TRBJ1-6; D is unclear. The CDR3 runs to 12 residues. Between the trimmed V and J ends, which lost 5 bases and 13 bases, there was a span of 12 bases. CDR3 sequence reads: CASSPTQQPLHF. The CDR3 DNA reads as TGTGCCAGCAGTCCGACACAACAGCCCCTCCACTTT.

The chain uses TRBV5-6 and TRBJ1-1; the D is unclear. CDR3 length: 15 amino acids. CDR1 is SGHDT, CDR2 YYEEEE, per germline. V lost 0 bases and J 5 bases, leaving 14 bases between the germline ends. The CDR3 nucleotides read TGTGCCAGCAGCTTGGTATCTGGTAGAACGACTGAAGCTTTCTTT. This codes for CASSLVSGRTTEAFF.

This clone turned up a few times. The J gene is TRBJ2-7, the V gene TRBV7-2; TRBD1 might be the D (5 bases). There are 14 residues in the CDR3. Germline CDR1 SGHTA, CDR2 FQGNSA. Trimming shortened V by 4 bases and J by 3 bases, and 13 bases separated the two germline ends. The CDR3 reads CASSSTQGGYEQYF. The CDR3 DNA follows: TGTGCCAGCAGCTCCACCCAGGGTGGCTACGAGCAGTACTTC.

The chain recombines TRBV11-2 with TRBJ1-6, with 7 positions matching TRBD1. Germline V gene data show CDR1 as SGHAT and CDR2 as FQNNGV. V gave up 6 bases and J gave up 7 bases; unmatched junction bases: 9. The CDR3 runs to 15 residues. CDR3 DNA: TGTGCCAGCAGTCAATTTGGGACAGCCAATTCACCCCTCCACTTT. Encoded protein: CASSQFGTANSPLHF.

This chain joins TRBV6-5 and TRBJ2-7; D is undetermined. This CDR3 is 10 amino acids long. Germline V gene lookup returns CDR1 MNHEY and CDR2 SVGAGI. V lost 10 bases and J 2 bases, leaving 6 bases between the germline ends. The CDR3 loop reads CATLTYEQYF. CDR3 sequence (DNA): TGTGCCACCCTTACCTACGAGCAGTACTTC.

The CDR3 nucleotides are TGTGCCAGCAGCTTGAATAGCGGGGATTACAATGAGCAGTTCTTC. As protein: CASSLNSGDYNEQFF. This rearrangement joins TRBV5-6 to TRBJ2-1, with TRBD2 matching 8 bases. V lost 1 base, J lost 4 bases, and 4 bases stayed unmatched. The germline V gene encodes CDR1 SGHDT and CDR2 YYEEEE. The CDR3 consists of 15 residues.

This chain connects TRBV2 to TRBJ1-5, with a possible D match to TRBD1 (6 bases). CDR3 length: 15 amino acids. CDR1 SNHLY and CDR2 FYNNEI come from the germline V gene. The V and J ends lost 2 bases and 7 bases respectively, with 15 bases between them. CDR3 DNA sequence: TGTGCCAGCAGTGAAAGGGTGGCAGGGGAACAGCCCCAGCATTTT. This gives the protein CASSERVAGEQPQHF. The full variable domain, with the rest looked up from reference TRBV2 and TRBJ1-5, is EPEVTQTPSHQVTQMGQEVILRCVPISNHLYFYWYRQILGQKVEFLVSFYNNEISEKSEIFDDQFSVERPDGSNFTLKIRSTKLEDSAMYFCASSERVAGEQPQHFGDGTRLSIL.